The 18 T cell receptor beta chains presented below share a single source sample, sequenced in a study of T cells in Graves' hyperthyroidism and ophthalmopathy. The CDR3 regions of TCR beta were amplified from RNA transcripts. TCR CDR3 regions were first amplified by RT-PCR with HTBI primers. One entry per CDR3 protein results from TCRdb running MiXCR on the multiplex PCR reads. The sample consists of approximately 490,000 distinct CDR3 sequences, roughly 22% of them appearing once. The sequencing input was blood. The source is a woman in her 70s with Graves' ophthalmopathy.

The chain is built from TRBV20-1 and TRBJ1-4, with D possibly TRBD1 on 6 matching bases. The V end lost 4 bases, the J end lost 0 bases, and 12 bases lay between the germline ends. The CDR3 is 15 residues long. Germline-derived CDR1 and CDR2 are DFQATT and SNEGSKA (reference sequence). The CDR3 DNA follows: TGCAGTGCTATACAGGGATATGCAACTAATGAAAAACTGTTTTTT. Translated, it gives CSAIQGYATNEKLFF.

In its sample, this clonotype was seen a few times. This chain joins TRBV5-1 and TRBJ1-2, with D maybe TRBD1 (6 bases). V was cut by 4 bases and J by 7 bases, with 14 bases left in between. The germline V gene has CDR1 SGHRS and CDR2 YFSETQ. The CDR3 covers 13 residues. The CDR3 protein is CASSAGLGAGYTF. As DNA, the CDR3 is TGCGCCAGCAGCGCTGGTCTGGGGGCTGGCTACACCTTC.

This clonotype was counted once. The CDR3 DNA sequence: TGTGCCAGCAGCCCCTCCCGGAGGACTCTAGAGCAGTTCTTC. Its protein is CASSPSRRTLEQFF. The rearrangement uses TRBV9 and TRBJ2-1; perhaps TRBD2 as D (5 bases). V was trimmed by 4 bases and J by 10 bases, leaving 18 bases between them. This CDR3 contains 14 residues. CDR1 is SGDLS and CDR2 is YYNGEE in the germline V gene.

J is TRBJ1-5 and V is TRBV7-9, with D perhaps TRBD1 (5 bases). The ends were cut back, 11 bases at V and 2 bases at J, with 16 bases in the middle. The CDR3 totals 14 residues. Looked up from germline, CDR1 is SEHNR and CDR2 is FQNEAQ (reference sequence). The CDR3 DNA reads TGTGCCGTTGGGGACGGCAAAGGCAATCAGCCCCAGCATTTT. It codes for CAVGDGKGNQPQHF. Filled out from reference TRBV7-9 and TRBJ1-5, the complete variable domain reads DTGVSQNPRHKITKRGQNVTFRCDPISEHNRLYWYRQTLGQGPEFLTYFQNEAQLEKSRLLSDRFSAERPKGSFSTLEIQRTEQGDSAMYLCAVGDGKGNQPQHFGDGTRLSIL.

This clonotype appeared many times. The chain links TRBV6-2 or TRBV6-3 to TRBJ1-1, with D perhaps matching TRBD1 (6 bases). Germline loops: CDR1 MNHEY, CDR2 SVGEGT. This CDR3 is 14 amino acids long. With 6 bases removed from V and 5 bases from J, the gap between germline ends came to 16 bases. Written as DNA, the CDR3 is TGTGCCAGCAGCCCACAGGGAGGAAGGACTGAAGCTTTCTTT. It codes for CASSPQGGRTEAFF.

This clonotype turned up a few times. CDR3 sequence reads: CASSLAPGAYTEAFF. CDR3 bases: TGCGCCAGCAGCTTGGCGCCAGGGGCCTACACTGAAGCTTTCTTT. The J gene is TRBJ1-1, the V gene TRBV5-1; D perhaps matches TRBD1 (6 bases). The V gene lost 0 bases and the J gene lost 3 bases, with 12 bases spanning the gap. CDR3 size: 15 residues. The V gene's germline CDR1 is SGHRS and CDR2 YFSETQ.

The chain couples TRBV4-2 to TRBJ1-3; maybe TRBD1 (6 bases). The germline V gene encodes CDR1 LGHNA and CDR2 YNFKEQ. The CDR3 has 15 residues. V gave up 1 base and J gave up 3 bases, with 10 bases separating them. This CDR3 reads CASSQGGALGNTIYF. Here the CDR3 DNA reads TGTGCCAGCAGCCAAGGGGGGGCTCTTGGAAACACCATATATTTT.

The rearrangement joins TRBV29-1 to TRBJ2-1, with TRBD2 as a possible D gene (5 bases). CDR3 length: 15 amino acids. Germline V gives CDR1 SQVTM, CDR2 ANQGSEA. The chain's CDR3 is CNVEGLRRRYNEQFF. CDR3 nucleotide sequence: TGCAACGTCGAGGGTTTGCGGAGACGATACAATGAGCAGTTCTTC.

Only a few counts were recorded for this clonotype. An end of the junction differs from the germline gene, which may be a read error. The rearrangement links TRBV2 to TRBJ2-6; D is perhaps TRBD2 (6 bases). CDR3 length: 15 residues. Germline assignment: CDR1 SNHLY and CDR2 FYNNEI. CDR3 DNA sequence: TGTGCCAGCGCTCCGGGGGTCTCTGGGGCCAACGTCCTGGCTTTC. It yields the protein CASAPGVSGANVLAF.

The rearrangement joins TRBV6-1 to TRBJ2-3, with D unclear. The CDR3 totals 15 residues. The germline gives CDR1 MNHNS, CDR2 SASEGT. V was cut by 5 bases and J by 3 bases, with 15 bases left in between. Here the CDR3 DNA reads TGTGCCAGCAGTTCCGGCAAGTGGTCGACAGATACGCAGTATTTT. This encodes CASSSGKWSTDTQYF.

The table lists this clonotype with a few counts. V usage is TRBV20-1 and J usage is TRBJ2-2; 10 bases line up with TRBD2. The CDR3 covers 16 residues. Per germline, CDR1 DFQATT and CDR2 SNEGSKA (reference sequence). Losses at the gene ends were 5 bases for V and 1 base for J; bases not matched to a gene: 7. The CDR3 region is CSAPRPSGGNTGELFF. For the CDR3, the DNA is TGCAGTGCTCCCCGCCCTAGCGGGGGGAACACCGGGGAGCTGTTTTTT.

The chain joins TRBV29-1 to TRBJ2-7; 9 nucleotides line up with TRBD1. The CDR3 is 18 residues long. Trimming cost V 6 bases and J 3 bases; bases outside gene matches: 21. The germline gives CDR1 SQVTM, CDR2 ANQGSEA. Here the CDR3 reads CSVTKLDRGIPPFYEQYF. CDR3 sequence (DNA): TGCAGCGTCACGAAGTTGGACAGGGGAATACCCCCGTTCTACGAGCAGTACTTC.

At least ten counts were recorded for this clonotype. The V and J genes are TRBV12-3 or TRBV12-4 and TRBJ2-2, with 8 bases lining up with TRBD2. The V and J ends lost 2 bases and 6 bases, in that order; junction bases with no gene match: 8. The CDR3 is 16 amino acids. The CDR3 sequence is CASSLYGTSLAGELFF. DNA for the CDR3: TGTGCCAGCAGTTTATACGGGACTAGTTTGGCCGGGGAGCTGTTTTTT.

This clonotype was counted a few times. The chain combines TRBV6-2 or TRBV6-3 with TRBJ2-7; TRBD2 agrees at 15 bases. Germline V gene lookup returns CDR1 MNHEY and CDR2 SVGEGT. This CDR3 spans 17 amino acids. Trimming removed 5 bases from V and 5 bases from J; junction bases left unmatched: 10. CDR3: CASSNLGTSGRNHEQYF. CDR3 in DNA: TGTGCCAGCAGTAATCTTGGGACTAGCGGGAGGAACCACGAGCAGTACTTC.

Ten or more counts support this clonotype. The DNA of the CDR3 is TGTGCCAGCAGTTACGGACTAGCGGGAGGCGAGCAGTACTTC. It yields the protein CASSYGLAGGEQYF. V and J are TRBV6-1 and TRBJ2-7, with 14 bases that match TRBD2. The CDR3 has 14 residues. Germline assignment: CDR1 MNHNS and CDR2 SASEGT. With 5 bases clipped from V and 6 bases from J, the junction kept 3 bases outside the gene matches.

There are many counts of this clonotype. This chain connects TRBV7-2 to TRBJ2-3; no clear D. CDR1 is SGHTA, CDR2 FQGNSA, per germline. Trimming took off 3 bases at V and 0 bases at J, with 1 base between the two ends. The CDR3 extends over 12 amino acids. CDR3 bases: TGTGCCAGCAGCTTTAGCACAGATACGCAGTATTTT. Amino acids: CASSFSTDTQYF.

This clonotype was seen a few times. This chain connects TRBV7-9 to TRBJ1-1, with TRBD1 matching over 10 bases. The germline CDR1 and CDR2 sequences are SEHNR and FQNEAQ (reference sequence). This CDR3 has 14 amino acids. The V gene end was trimmed by 5 bases and the J gene end by 5 bases; junction bases not matched to a gene: 5. The CDR3 coding sequence is TGTGCCAGCAGCCGACAGGGGGCTATGACTGAAGCTTTCTTT. This gives the protein CASSRQGAMTEAFF.

The chain joins TRBV9 to TRBJ2-5; 7 bases line up with TRBD1. V lost 3 bases and J lost 2; bases outside the gene matches: 4. This CDR3 has 14 amino acids. CDR1 is SGDLS, CDR2 YYNGEE, per germline. The CDR3 reads CASSAGTVQETQYF. CDR3 nucleotide sequence: TGTGCCAGCAGCGCGGGGACAGTTCAAGAGACCCAGTACTTC. The variable domain in full, with the rest retrieved from reference TRBV9 and TRBJ2-5, is DSGVTQTPKHLITATGQRVTLRCSPRSGDLSVYWYQQSLDQGLQFLIQYYNGEERAKGNILERFSAQQFPDLHSELNLSSLELGDSALYFCASSAGTVQETQYFGPGTRLLVL.